Following are 6 T cell receptor beta chains from one sample sequenced in a study of blood T cells in healthy people across ages. A second about 6 to 12 cycle PCR used barcoded and J-beta primers. TCRdb called the 5' RACE reads again in MiXCR, with one record for every CDR3 protein. This sample has hundreds of thousands of distinct CDR3 sequences, with about 48% found just once. Sample: blood. These TCRs come from a man in his thirties or forties in good health.

The genes are TRBV12-3 or TRBV12-4 and TRBJ1-2, with a tentative D call TRBD1 (5 bases). CDR3 length: 14 amino acids. Trimming pared 5 bases from V and 4 bases from J, leaving 14 bases between. The chain's CDR3 is CASSGQGAIYGYTF. CDR3 sequence (DNA): TGTGCCAGCAGTGGGCAGGGCGCAATCTATGGCTACACCTTC.

The V and J genes are TRBV27 and TRBJ1-2; 7 nucleotides align to TRBD1. Germline V gene lookup returns CDR1 MNHEY and CDR2 SMNVEV (reference sequence). The ends lost 6 bases at V and 4 bases at J; junction bases unmatched: 8. The CDR3 contains 14 residues. CDR3 loop: CASRLQGSGYGYTF. In nucleotides, the CDR3 is TGTGCCAGCAGATTACAGGGGTCGGGCTATGGCTACACCTTC.

The rearrangement joins TRBV4-2 to TRBJ2-1, with 7 bases aligning to TRBD2. The ends lost 1 base at V and 2 bases at J; junction bases unmatched: 8. CDR3 size: 17 residues. CDR1 and CDR2 (germline): LGHNA, YNFKEQ. CDR3 coding DNA: TGTGCCAGCAGCCAAGTAGCTTCCAGCGGGACCTACAATGAGCAGTTCTTC. Amino acid sequence: CASSQVASSGTYNEQFF.

The rearrangement links TRBV9 to TRBJ1-5; D perhaps matches TRBD1 (5 bases). Germline CDR1 SGDLS, CDR2 YYNGEE. The length of the CDR3 is 14 residues. V was cut by 3 bases and J by 3 bases, with 10 bases left in between. The CDR3 DNA is TGTGCCAGCAGCGGGGGGGGGATCAATCAGCCCCAGCATTTT. Its protein is CASSGGGINQPQHF.

The chain is built from TRBV4-1 and TRBJ2-1; D remains ambiguous. The CDR3 runs 13 residues. Germline V lookup: CDR1 MGHRA, CDR2 YSYEKL. V shed 1 base and J shed 12 bases, with 13 bases lying between them. The CDR3 bases are TGCGCCAGCAGCCAAGGGGAAACAATCCCGCAGTTCTTC. This codes for CASSQGETIPQFF.

This chain links TRBV6-5 with TRBJ1-6; 9 nucleotides match TRBD1. CDR3 length equals 15 residues. The V gene's germline CDR1 is MNHEY and CDR2 SVGAGI. Trimming cost V 5 bases and J 9 bases; bases outside gene matches: 8. The CDR3 reads CASSGGQGTISPLHF. The CDR3 region has the DNA TGTGCCAGCAGTGGAGGACAGGGGACGATTTCACCCCTCCACTTT.